The next 29 T cell receptor beta chains were all read from a single sample in a study of graft-versus-host responses after intestinal transplantation. Method: immunoSEQ multiplex PCR; TCRdb's copy keeps in-frame clones and lacks some. The sample contains around 45,000 clones, approximately 91% of which appear only once. The antigens these receptors bind are not known. The material sequenced was unstimulated CD4+ T cells sorted from spleen or lymph node cells, taken before transplant. All receptors derive from a human donor who was the organ donor for an intestinal transplant.

The V and J genes are TRBV7-9 and TRBJ1-3; D gene unclear. Germline-derived CDR1 and CDR2 are SEHNR and FQNEAQ (reference sequence). The length of the CDR3 is 15 residues. V was shortened by 0 bases and J by 2 bases, with 8 bases between the two germline ends. The CDR3 region has the DNA TGTGCCAGCAGCTTAGCCGCTTTGGCTGGAAACACCATATATTTT. Its translation is CASSLAALAGNTIYF.

The chain links TRBV5-5 to TRBJ1-2; possible D gene TRBD1, 5 bases. Germline loops: CDR1 SGHKS, CDR2 YYEKEE (reference sequence). This CDR3 region has 13 residues. Trimming pared 5 bases from V and 8 bases from J, leaving 16 bases between. In nucleotides, the CDR3 is TGTGCCAGCAGATTCAAGGACACGCTGGGCTACACCTTC. Protein product: CASRFKDTLGYTF.

The rearrangement links TRBV9 to TRBJ2-5, with 12 bases identical to TRBD2. The trim removed 4 bases at V and 4 bases at J, leaving 2 bases unmatched. Looked up from germline, CDR1 is SGDLS and CDR2 is YYNGEE. This CDR3 contains 14 residues. The chain's CDR3 is CASSPGLAGETQYF. CDR3 DNA sequence: TGTGCCAGCAGCCCGGGACTAGCGGGAGAGACCCAGTACTTC.

The DNA for the CDR3 is TGCGCCAGCAGCTTGGGGGACAGACCCTACGGGGAGACCCAGTACTTC. Translated: CASSLGDRPYGETQYF. The chain links TRBV5-1 to TRBJ2-5, with 7 bases aligning to TRBD1. V shed 0 bases and J 5 bases; nucleotides not matched to a gene: 10. Looked up from germline, CDR1 is SGHRS and CDR2 is YFSETQ. The CDR3 is 16 amino acids.

The chain joins TRBV28 to TRBJ2-5; the D gene is possibly TRBD1 (5 bases). The CDR3 contains 14 residues. Germline CDR1 MDHEN, CDR2 SYDVKM. V was trimmed by 1 base and J by 2 bases, leaving 8 bases between them. CDR3 bases: TGTGCCAGCAGTTTATACAGGCTTCAAGAGACCCAGTACTTC. Residues: CASSLYRLQETQYF.

The CDR3 bases are TGTGCCTGGAGGGAAGGGGATAGTGAAGCTTTCTTT. Residues: CAWREGDSEAFF. The V gene is TRBV30, the J gene TRBJ1-1, with a tentative D call TRBD1 (5 bases). CDR3 length: 12 amino acids. V was pared by 3 bases and J by 7 bases, with 12 bases between. CDR1 and CDR2 (germline): GTSNPN, SVGIG (reference sequence).

This rearrangement joins TRBV7-6 to TRBJ2-7; TRBD2 matches at 8 bases. Trimming took 5 bases from V and 2 from J; bases not matched to a gene: 11. Germline loops: CDR1 SGHVS, CDR2 FNYEAQ. The CDR3 extends over 16 amino acids. The CDR3 loop is CASSPRGERGPYEQYF. In DNA form, the CDR3 reads TGTGCCAGCAGCCCCCGAGGAGAGCGGGGGCCCTACGAGCAGTACTTC.

This chain joins TRBV6-5 and TRBJ2-3; D gene uncertain. The CDR3 totals 13 residues. Deletions cut 6 bases from V and 1 base from J, with 8 bases between. Germline CDR1 MNHEY, CDR2 SVGAGI. The CDR3 protein is CASSREGTDTQYF. CDR3 nucleotide sequence: TGTGCCAGCAGCCGAGAGGGCACAGATACGCAGTATTTT.

V is TRBV27 and J is TRBJ2-5; possibly TRBD1 for D (6 bases). Germline V gene lookup returns CDR1 MNHEY and CDR2 SMNVEV (reference sequence). This CDR3 is 13 amino acids long. The V and J ends lost 6 bases and 11 bases respectively, with 19 bases between them. The CDR3 reads CASRLSGQFGQYF. Here the CDR3 DNA reads TGTGCCAGCAGATTGTCGGGACAATTCGGGCAGTACTTC.

V is TRBV5-6 and J is TRBJ2-1; D ambiguous. The CDR3 sequence is 14 residues long. V lost 4 bases to trimming and J lost 5 bases, with 13 bases between them. The germline V gene encodes CDR1 SGHDT and CDR2 YYEEEE. The CDR3 loop is CASSPYPENNEQFF. DNA for the CDR3: TGTGCCAGCAGCCCCTACCCCGAGAACAATGAGCAGTTCTTC.

This clone was found once. CDR3 sequence (DNA): TGTGCCAGCAGCTCGGACAGGGACGAGCAGTACTTC. It translates to CASSSDRDEQYF. J is TRBJ2-7 and V is TRBV5-6; 8 bases are shared with TRBD1. With V trimmed by 3 bases and J by 5 bases, 1 base remained unmatched. The length of the CDR3 is 12 residues. The germline V gene has CDR1 SGHDT and CDR2 YYEEEE.

The rearrangement links TRBV2 to TRBJ2-5, with 12 bases matching TRBD2. The DNA end is more similar to TRBJ2-7, so the J call may be wrong. The germline V gene has CDR1 SNHLY and CDR2 FYNNEI. CDR3 length: 15 amino acids. CDR3 nucleotides: TGTGCCAGCAAGCCGACTAGCGGGAGCTCCTACGAGCAGTACTTC. This gives the protein CASKPTSGSSYEQYF.

The chain's CDR3 is CASSLYPAGGPNNEQFF. The CDR3 DNA reads as TGCGCCAGCAGCCTCTACCCGGCGGGAGGGCCGAACAATGAGCAGTTCTTC. The rearrangement links TRBV4-3 to TRBJ2-1, with 9 bases identical to TRBD2. Germline-derived CDR1 and CDR2 are LGHNA and YSLEER. J lost 5 bases, V lost 4 bases, and 12 bases had no gene match. CDR3 size: 17 residues.

V is TRBV5-6 and J is TRBJ2-7; D is uncertain. Germline CDR1 SGHDT, CDR2 YYEEEE. V lost 3 bases and J lost 2, with 18 bases in between. CDR3 length: 16 amino acids. The CDR3 DNA reads TGTGCCAGCAGCTCATCAGGAGAAGGGATCCCCTACGAGCAGTACTTC. Encoded protein: CASSSSGEGIPYEQYF.

This clone has more than one count but fewer than ten. This rearrangement joins TRBV28 to TRBJ1-1, with D tentatively TRBD1 (5 bases). Germline V gives CDR1 MDHEN, CDR2 SYDVKM. V lost 4 bases and J 1 base, leaving 7 bases between the germline ends. The CDR3 has 13 amino acids. The CDR3 DNA sequence: TGTGCCAGCAGTTACGGGACGAACACTGAAGCTTTCTTT. It specifies CASSYGTNTEAFF. The entire variable domain, with the rest obtained from reference TRBV28 and TRBJ1-1, is as follows: DVKVTQSSRYLVKRTGEKVFLECVQDMDHENMFWYRQDPGLGLRLIYFSYDVKMKEKGDIPEGYSVSREKKERFSLILESASTNQTSMYLCASSYGTNTEAFFGQGTRLTVV.

The chain combines TRBV5-4 with TRBJ2-2; 14 bases agree with TRBD2. CDR1 SGHNT and CDR2 YYREEE come from the germline V gene (reference sequence). The ends lost 4 bases at V and 7 bases at J; junction bases unmatched: 12. CDR3 size: 18 residues. The CDR3 nucleotides read TGTGCCAGCAGCCCCAGGGCCCCGGGACTAGCGGGAGTCGGGGAGCTGTTTTTT. Residues: CASSPRAPGLAGVGELFF.

This clone was seen a single time. CDR3 loop: CASSLEGGRSDTQYF. The CDR3 bases are TGCGCCAGCAGCTTGGAGGGAGGTCGGTCAGATACGCAGTATTTT. The V call is TRBV5-1, the J call TRBJ2-3; a weak D match, TRBD2 (6 bases). Trimming pared 0 bases from V and 4 bases from J, leaving 12 bases between. Per the germline V gene, CDR1 is SGHRS and CDR2 is YFSETQ. The CDR3 covers 15 residues.

The chain is built from TRBV28 and TRBJ1-4, with D perhaps TRBD1 (5 bases). This CDR3 comprises 16 residues. Trimming took off 5 bases at V and 5 bases at J, with 18 bases between the two ends. The germline CDR1 and CDR2 sequences are MDHEN and SYDVKM. In DNA, the CDR3 is TGTGCCAGCAGTGCCCTATCCGGGACGGAGAATGAAAAACTGTTTTTT. Its protein is CASSALSGTENEKLFF.

The V and J genes are TRBV12-1 and TRBJ2-1; the tabulated D call, TRBD2, remains unverified against the DNA. TRBV12-1 is reported as a pseudogene. The CDR3 sequence is 20 residues long. The CDR3, as DNA: TGTGCCAGCAGCTTCTTGACTAGCGGGAGGGGGTTCAGCTCCTACAATGAGCAGTTCTTC. It codes for CASSFLTSGRGFSSYNEQFF.

The DNA for the CDR3 is TGCGCCAGCAGCTTGGCTGGACAGGGTCGGGAGACCCAGTACTTC. Translated, it gives CASSLAGQGRETQYF. The chain employs TRBV5-1 and TRBJ2-5, with TRBD1 identical over 8 bases. Trimming removed 0 bases from V and 5 bases from J; junction bases left unmatched: 6. The length of the CDR3 is 15 residues. The V gene's germline CDR1 is SGHRS and CDR2 YFSETQ.

The V gene is TRBV5-1, the J gene TRBJ1-6, with TRBD1 matching 8 bases. CDR3 length equals 20 residues. The J segment lost 0 bases and the V segment lost 4 bases, leaving 15 bases of the junction unmatched. Germline lookup yields CDR1 SGHRS and CDR2 YFSETQ. The CDR3 loop is CASSLTGGSLASSYNSPLHF. The CDR3 nucleotides are TGCGCCAGCAGCCTAACAGGGGGGAGTCTGGCCAGCTCCTATAATTCACCCCTCCACTTT.

The chain couples TRBV4-1 to TRBJ2-7, with D hard to call. V gave up 8 bases and J gave up 2 bases, with 16 bases separating them. Germline V gives CDR1 MGHRA, CDR2 YSYEKL. The CDR3 has 14 residues. The DNA for the CDR3 is TGCGCCAGCTCACGTGGCTATTTCACCTACGAGCAGTACTTC. Residues: CASSRGYFTYEQYF.

The chain combines TRBV7-9 with TRBJ2-1; possible D gene TRBD1, 5 bases. This CDR3 spans 14 amino acids. Germline V CDR1 and CDR2: SEHNR, FQNEAQ (reference sequence). Trimming took off 2 bases at V and 2 bases at J, with 7 bases between the two ends. CDR3 DNA sequence: TGTGCCAGCAGCTTACAGGGTCCCTACAATGAGCAGTTCTTC. Amino acids: CASSLQGPYNEQFF.

This clone was picked up a small number of times. This chain joins TRBV19 and TRBJ1-3; D not certain. The length of the CDR3 is 16 residues. CDR1 is LNHDA and CDR2 is SQIVND in the germline V gene (reference sequence). V lost 3 bases and J 0 bases, leaving 12 bases between the germline ends. The CDR3 bases are TGTGCCAGTAGTATTCAAGGCACCAGCTCTGGAAACACCATATATTTT. Translation gives CASSIQGTSSGNTIYF.

V is TRBV5-1 and J is TRBJ2-2; D is perhaps TRBD2 (6 bases). V dropped 6 bases and J dropped 2 bases, with 17 bases sitting between them. This CDR3 contains 16 residues. The V gene's germline CDR1 is SGHRS and CDR2 YFSETQ. The CDR3 DNA is TGCGCCAGCACTTATAACGGACTATCCAACACCGGGGAGCTGTTTTTT. Protein product: CASTYNGLSNTGELFF.

The CDR3 region has the DNA TGCGCCAGCAGCCGAGAAGGCTACGAGCAGTACTTC. Amino acid sequence: CASSREGYEQYF. The chain combines TRBV5-1 with TRBJ2-7; D is unclear. V dropped 4 bases and J dropped 3 bases, with 8 bases sitting between them. From germline, CDR1 is SGHRS and CDR2 YFSETQ. This CDR3 region has 12 residues. Looking up the rest from reference TRBV5-1 and TRBJ2-7 gives the full variable domain: KAGVTQTPRYLIKTRGQQVTLSCSPISGHRSVSWYQQTPGQGLQFLFEYFSETQRNKGNFPGRFSGRQFSNSRSEMNVSTLELGDSALYLCASSREGYEQYFGPGTRLTVT.

This rearrangement joins TRBV27 to TRBJ2-1; 9 positions agree with TRBD1. The germline CDR1 and CDR2 sequences are MNHEY and SMNVEV (reference sequence). The CDR3 totals 15 residues. V shed 3 bases and J 5 bases; nucleotides not matched to a gene: 5. The CDR3, as DNA: TGTGCCAGCAGTTTTAGGGGACAGGGACACAATGAGCAGTTCTTC. Translating gives CASSFRGQGHNEQFF.

The rearrangement uses TRBV5-6 and TRBJ2-7, with D uncertain. This CDR3 has 13 amino acids. Germline CDR1 SGHDT, CDR2 YYEEEE. Trimming pared 2 bases from V and 5 bases from J, leaving 11 bases between. This CDR3 is CASSFERPHEQYF. The CDR3 coding sequence is TGTGCCAGCAGCTTTGAAAGGCCCCACGAGCAGTACTTC.

This clone was seen only once. The rearrangement uses TRBV7-2 and TRBJ2-2; D might be TRBD2 (6 bases). Germline-derived CDR1 and CDR2 are SGHTA and FQGNSA. This CDR3 spans 16 amino acids. V dropped 1 base and J dropped 2 bases, with 11 bases sitting between them. CDR3 sequence: CASSLDGGTNTGELFF. CDR3 nucleotides: TGTGCCAGCAGCTTAGATGGAGGGACCAACACCGGGGAGCTGTTTTTT.